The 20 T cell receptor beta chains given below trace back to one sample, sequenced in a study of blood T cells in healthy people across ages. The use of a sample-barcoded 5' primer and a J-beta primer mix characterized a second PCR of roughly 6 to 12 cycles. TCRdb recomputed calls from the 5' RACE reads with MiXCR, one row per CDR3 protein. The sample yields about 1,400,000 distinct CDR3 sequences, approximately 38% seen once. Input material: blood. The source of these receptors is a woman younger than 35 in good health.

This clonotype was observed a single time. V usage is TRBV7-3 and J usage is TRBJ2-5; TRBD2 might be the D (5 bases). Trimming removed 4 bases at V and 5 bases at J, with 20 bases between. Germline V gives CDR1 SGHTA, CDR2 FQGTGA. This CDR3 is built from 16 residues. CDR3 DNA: TGTGCCAGCAGCTATCCCATCCCTAGCTCGAAGGAGACCCAGTACTTC. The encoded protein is CASSYPIPSSKETQYF.

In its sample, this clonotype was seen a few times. The CDR3 region is CASRDRIRQGRDEQYF. CDR3 bases: TGCGCCAGCCGAGACAGAATCAGACAGGGGAGGGACGAGCAGTACTTC. This chain connects TRBV10-2 to TRBJ2-5, with D possibly TRBD1 on 8 matching bases. The J call may be mistaken, given a closer DNA end match to TRBJ2-7. The CDR3 length is 16 residues. Germline values: CDR1 WSHSY, CDR2 SAAADI.

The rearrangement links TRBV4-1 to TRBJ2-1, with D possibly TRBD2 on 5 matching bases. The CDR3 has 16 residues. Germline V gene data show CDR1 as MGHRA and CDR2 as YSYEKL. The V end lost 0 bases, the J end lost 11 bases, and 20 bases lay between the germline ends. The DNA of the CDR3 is TGCGCCAGCAGCCAAGACGGAGGCCTACCCCCAAGCAAGCAGTTCTTC. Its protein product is CASSQDGGLPPSKQFF.

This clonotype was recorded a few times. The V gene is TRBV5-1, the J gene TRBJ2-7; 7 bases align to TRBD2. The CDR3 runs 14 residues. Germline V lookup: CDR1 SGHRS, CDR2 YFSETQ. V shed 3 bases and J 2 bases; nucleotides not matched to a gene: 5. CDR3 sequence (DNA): TGCGCCAGCAGCTCCCGGGACTATCCCTACGAGCAGTACTTC. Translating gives CASSSRDYPYEQYF.

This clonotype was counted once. CDR3 in DNA: TGTGCCAGTATCCAATTTATTCTTTCACCCCTCCACTTT. Amino acid sequence: CASIQFILSPLHF. The rearrangement joins TRBV19 to TRBJ1-6, with D uncertain. The germline V and J ends were trimmed by 7 bases and 9 bases, with 13 bases remaining between them. Germline CDR1 is LNHDA and CDR2 is SQIVND (reference sequence). The length of the CDR3 is 13 residues. The whole variable domain, filled in from reference TRBV19 and TRBJ1-6, reads DGGITQSPKYLFRKEGQNVTLSCEQNLNHDAMYWYRQDPGQGLRLIYYSQIVNDFQKGDIAEGYSVSREKKESFPLTVTSAQKNPTAFYLCASIQFILSPLHFGNGTRLTVT.

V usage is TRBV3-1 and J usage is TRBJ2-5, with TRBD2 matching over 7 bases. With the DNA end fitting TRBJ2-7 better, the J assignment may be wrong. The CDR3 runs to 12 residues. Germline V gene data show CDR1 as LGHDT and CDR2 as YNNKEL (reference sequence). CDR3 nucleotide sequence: TGTGCCAGCAGGGGACTAACCTGCGAGCAGTACTTC. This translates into CASRGLTCEQYF.

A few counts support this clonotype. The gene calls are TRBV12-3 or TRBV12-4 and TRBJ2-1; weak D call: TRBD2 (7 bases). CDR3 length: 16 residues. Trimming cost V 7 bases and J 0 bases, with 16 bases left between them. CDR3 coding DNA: TGTGCCAGCACTCCCTCGGCGGGGGCCTCCTACAATGAGCAGTTCTTC. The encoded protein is CASTPSAGASYNEQFF.

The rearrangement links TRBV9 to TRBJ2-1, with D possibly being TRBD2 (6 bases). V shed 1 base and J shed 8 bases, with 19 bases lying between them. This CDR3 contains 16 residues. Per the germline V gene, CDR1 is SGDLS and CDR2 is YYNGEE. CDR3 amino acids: CASSVRSLASDDEQFF. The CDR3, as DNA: TGTGCCAGCAGCGTACGTTCTCTAGCGTCGGACGATGAGCAGTTCTTC.

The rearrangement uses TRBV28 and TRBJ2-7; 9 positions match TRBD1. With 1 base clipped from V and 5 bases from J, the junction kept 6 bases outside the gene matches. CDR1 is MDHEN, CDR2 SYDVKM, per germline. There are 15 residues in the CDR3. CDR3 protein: CASSLLGTGKHEQYF. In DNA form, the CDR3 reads TGTGCCAGCAGTTTATTAGGGACAGGGAAACACGAGCAGTACTTC.

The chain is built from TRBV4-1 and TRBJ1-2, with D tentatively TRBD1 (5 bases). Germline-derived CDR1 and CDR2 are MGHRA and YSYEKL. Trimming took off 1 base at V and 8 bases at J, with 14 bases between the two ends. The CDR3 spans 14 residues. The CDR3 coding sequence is TGCGCCAGCAGCCAAGGAAGCCAGGGTGAGGGCTACACCTTC. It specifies CASSQGSQGEGYTF.

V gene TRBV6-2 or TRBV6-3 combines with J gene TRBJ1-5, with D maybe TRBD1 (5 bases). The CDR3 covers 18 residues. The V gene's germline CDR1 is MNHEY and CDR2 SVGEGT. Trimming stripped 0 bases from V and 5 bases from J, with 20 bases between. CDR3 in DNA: TGTGCCAGCAGTTACTCGAGGGACGGGTCGGAGCCCCATCAGCCCCAGCATTTT. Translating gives CASSYSRDGSEPHQPQHF.

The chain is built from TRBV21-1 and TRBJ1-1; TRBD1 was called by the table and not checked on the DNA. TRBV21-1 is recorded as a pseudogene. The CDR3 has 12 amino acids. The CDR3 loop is CASSPGQPEAFF. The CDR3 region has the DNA TGTGCCAGCAGCCCAGGGCAGCCTGAAGCTTTCTTT.

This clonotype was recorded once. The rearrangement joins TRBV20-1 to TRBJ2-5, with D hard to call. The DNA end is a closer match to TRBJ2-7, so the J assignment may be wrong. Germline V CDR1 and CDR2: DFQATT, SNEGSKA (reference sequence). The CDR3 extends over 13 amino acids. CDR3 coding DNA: TGCAGTGCTAGAGAGGGGTTGGGCCACGAGCAGTACTTC. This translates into CSAREGLGHEQYF.

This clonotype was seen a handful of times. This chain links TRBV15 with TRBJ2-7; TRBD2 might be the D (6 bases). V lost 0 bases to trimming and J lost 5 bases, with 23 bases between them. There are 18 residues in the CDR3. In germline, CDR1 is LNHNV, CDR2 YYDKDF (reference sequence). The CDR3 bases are TGTGCCACCAGCAGAGATCTTGGAGGGCTGACGAATAGACACGAGCAGTACTTC. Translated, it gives CATSRDLGGLTNRHEQYF.

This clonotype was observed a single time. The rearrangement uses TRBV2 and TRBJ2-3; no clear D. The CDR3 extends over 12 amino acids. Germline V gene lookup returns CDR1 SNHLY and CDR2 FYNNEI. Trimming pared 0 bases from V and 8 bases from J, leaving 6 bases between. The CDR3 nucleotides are TGTGCCAGCAGTGAAGCCAGCCGTACGCAGTATTTT. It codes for CASSEASRTQYF.

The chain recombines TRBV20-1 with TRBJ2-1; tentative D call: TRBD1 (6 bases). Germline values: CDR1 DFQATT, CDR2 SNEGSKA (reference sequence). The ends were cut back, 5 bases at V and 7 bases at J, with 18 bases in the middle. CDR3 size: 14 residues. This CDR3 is CSARTVRGRNEQFF. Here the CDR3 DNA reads TGCAGTGCTCGGACTGTGAGGGGGAGAAATGAGCAGTTCTTC.

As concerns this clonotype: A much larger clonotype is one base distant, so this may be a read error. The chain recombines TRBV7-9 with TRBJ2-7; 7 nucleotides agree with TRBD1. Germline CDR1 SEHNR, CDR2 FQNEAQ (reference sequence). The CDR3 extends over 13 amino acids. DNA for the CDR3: TGTGCCGGCAGCCCCCGGACAGGCTACGAGCAGTACTTC. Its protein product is CAGSPRTGYEQYF.

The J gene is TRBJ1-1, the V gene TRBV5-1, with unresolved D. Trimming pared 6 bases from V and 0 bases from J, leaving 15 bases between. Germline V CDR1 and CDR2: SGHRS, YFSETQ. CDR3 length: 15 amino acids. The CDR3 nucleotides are TGCGCCAGCACCTCCCTCGGGCAGATGAACACTGAAGCTTTCTTT. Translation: CASTSLGQMNTEAFF.

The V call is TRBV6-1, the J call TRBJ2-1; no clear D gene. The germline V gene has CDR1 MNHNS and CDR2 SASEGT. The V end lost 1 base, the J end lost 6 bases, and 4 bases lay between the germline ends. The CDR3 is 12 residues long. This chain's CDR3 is CASSEEVNEQFF. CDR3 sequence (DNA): TGTGCCAGCAGTGAAGAGGTCAATGAGCAGTTCTTC.

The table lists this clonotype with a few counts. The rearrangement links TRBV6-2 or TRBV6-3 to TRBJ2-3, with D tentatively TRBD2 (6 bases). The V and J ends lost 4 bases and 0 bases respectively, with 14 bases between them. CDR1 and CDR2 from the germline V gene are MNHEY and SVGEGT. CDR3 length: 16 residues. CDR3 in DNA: TGTGCCAGCAGTTTCTCACCGGAGGGGAGCACAGATACGCAGTATTTT. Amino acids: CASSFSPEGSTDTQYF.